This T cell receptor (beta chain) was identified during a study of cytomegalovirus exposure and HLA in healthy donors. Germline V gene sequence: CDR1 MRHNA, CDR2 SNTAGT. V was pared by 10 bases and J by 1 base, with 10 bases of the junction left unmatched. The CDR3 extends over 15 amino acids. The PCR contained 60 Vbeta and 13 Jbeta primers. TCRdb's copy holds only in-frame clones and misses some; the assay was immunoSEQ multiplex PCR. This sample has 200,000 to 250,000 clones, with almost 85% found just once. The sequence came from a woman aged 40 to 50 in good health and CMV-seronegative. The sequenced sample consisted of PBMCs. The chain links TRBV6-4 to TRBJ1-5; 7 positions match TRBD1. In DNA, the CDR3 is TGTGCCAATTTAACACAGGGGAGAAGCAATCAGCCCCAGCATTTT. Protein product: CANLTQGRSNQPQHF.